The subject of this entry is one T cell receptor (beta chain). It lacks a known antigen. Per-base qualities were not stored, and no clone one base away is much larger. The data derive from a study of CD8 T cells in Susac syndrome (dated by TCRdb to about 2019). Turning to the overall study: Whether CD8+ T cell activation and differentiation in Susac syndrome was antigen driven was tested using repertoire sequencing. Broad study findings and their caveats: The number of individuals in the TCR sequencing and HLA analysis was acknowledged as relatively small.

RNA was extracted using the RNeasy kit, and roughly 0.5 to 1 ug of the RNA was reverse transcribed with random hexamers. The immunoSEQ multiplex PCR assay, covering 54 Vbeta and 13 Jbeta segments, was used to amplify TCR beta CDR3 regions. PCR amplification bias was corrected using a synthetic template baseline for primer optimization and computational correction. As for the authors' bioinformatics: Only productive sequences were kept, with reads annotated to V, D and J genes according to IMGT and analyzed in immunoSEQ Analyzer. Clonality was computed as one minus Shannon entropy normalized by log2 of the number of productive unique sequences. Public and private clones were assessed among the 100 most prevalent clones of each patient and control. Clones were defined as Susac-specific if absent from the healthy and MS cohorts, from 1052 published viral clones and from other ImmuneACCESS disease sequences. Clones were called with MiXCR by TCRdb after fastp trimmed the public reads at Q25, and only in-frame beta chains were retained. Rows matching on CDR3 protein sequence are summarized as one entry with the most common DNA and genes. The V and J calls were not made by the authors but by TCRdb's processing. In all, the sample holds about 130,000 distinct CDR3 sequences, and about 95% of those were seen once. Around 0.12% of the sample comes from the top ten.

High-throughput TCR beta sequencing profiled peripheral blood CD8+ and CD4+ T cells from healthy donors, Susac syndrome patients and multiple sclerosis patients. Healthy donors were included as age- and sex-matched controls. Bulk CD8+ and CD4+ T cells were purified by magnetic negative isolation, while CD8+ TEMRA cells were enriched using FACS. Blood was collected in EDTA tubes and processed within 24 hours, with PBMCs isolated through density gradient centrifugation. PBMCs intended for TCR sequencing were frozen in liquid nitrogen and were later thawed in a 37 degrees C water bath. A purity of at least 90% was achieved for sorted or isolated CD4+, CD8+ and CD8+ TEMRA cells. The sequence came from a human donor in good health. Material: CD4+ T cells from PBMCs.

For the CDR3, the sequence is CASSPPTGMDEKLFF. The nucleotide sequence is TGTGCCAGCAGCCCACCGACAGGGATGGATGAAAAACTGTTTTTT. In this chain, TRBV28 is recombined with TRBJ1-4, and TRBD1 aligns with 7 junction nucleotides. From the cysteine through the phenylalanine, the CDR3 covers 15 amino acids. Only the CDR3 DNA stays, 45 bases, in frame from base 1. Looking up the germline V gene yields CDR1 MDHEN and CDR2 SYDVKM. Trimming takes 6 bases off V and 6 bases off J; junction bases not matched to a gene: 10.